This T cell receptor beta chain was sequenced for a study of sequential checkpoint blockade in melanoma (dated 2019 in TCRdb). As for the study more broadly: Using 1:1 randomization, the trial assigned patients either to first-line nivolumab followed by ipilimumab (arm A) or to ipilimumab followed by nivolumab (arm B). Both trial sequences were followed by maintenance nivolumab. On the study overall, not on this receptor specifically: The response-prediction model combining TCR metrics and mutation burden needs validation in larger, independent patient cohorts.

TCRbeta CDR3 regions were immunosequenced from genomic DNA with the immunoSEQ Assay. Before high-throughput sequencing, genomic DNA was amplified using bias-controlled multiplex PCR. The original pipeline was this. To quantify the absolute abundance of each unique TCRbeta CDR3 region, the sequences were collapsed and filtered. Clonality, defined as 1 minus Pielou's evenness, was calculated using productive rearrangements only. A previously published method was used to identify clones whose frequencies were significantly greater in on-treatment samples than in baseline samples. Entries here come from immuneACCESS through TCRdb and include only in-frame sequences with V and J called. Some clones fail to appear in such tables; in the studies checked, an unresolved V gene covers under half of the shortfall, and the cause of the remainder is unknown. That table furnishes V, J and clone size, whereas the DNA furnished D and trimming. This sample is represented by tens of thousands of clones; roughly 70% of them were singletons. The ten largest clones add up to under 20% of the sample.

On this clone: Its antigen remains unidentified. Per-base quality was not reported, and no clone a single base away is much larger than it.

The intended sense of this specimen's treatment or condition label: randomized to nivolumab then ipilimumab (arm A) or the reverse (arm B). None of the patients in the trial had previously been given DNA-damaging chemotherapy. Thawed PBMCs were sorted on a FACS Aria II flow cytometer to isolate live CD3+CD8+ cells negative for CD19 and CD56. Samples were obtained from patients with melanoma enrolled in CheckMate 064, a randomized, open-label phase II trial of sequential checkpoint blockade. Leukapheresis was used to collect peripheral blood mononuclear cells, which were then purified with Ficoll-Paque and frozen in human serum with 10% DMSO. Immediately after sorting, the purity of sorted blood CD3+CD8+ cells was verified to be >98%, after which DNA was extracted. V was cut back by 5 bases and J by 7 bases, leaving a gap of 14 bases between them. CDR1 and CDR2 were assigned from the germline V gene (reference sequence) as SEHNR and FQNEAQ. Taken from cysteine to phenylalanine, the CDR3 has 14 residues. Only CDR3 DNA is held: 42 bases, read in frame from base 1.

This clonotype was sampled from a human donor with melanoma. The sequence is built from TRBV7-9 and TRBJ1-4; the D gene remains uncertain. The starting material was CD8+ T cells sorted from blood (inferred from file names), obtained from a patient given nivolumab and ipilimumab in sequence. The CDR3 region reads CASSDTDEVEKLFF. The DNA sequence reads TGTGCCAGCAGCGATACCGATGAGGTTGAAAAACTGTTTTTT.